This note documents a single T cell receptor beta chain sequence. V lost 2 bases, J lost 0 bases, and 8 bases lay in between. Germline CDR1 MGHRA, CDR2 YSYEKL. There are 16 residues in the CDR3. This specimen comes from a study of technical replicates of blood from a handful of donors. Method: immunoSEQ multiplex PCR; TCRdb's copy keeps in-frame clones and lacks some. This table holds roughly 85,000 clones, 85% to 95% found once. The source material was T cells isolated from PBMCs. The V gene is TRBV4-1, the J gene TRBJ2-6; the D is unclear. The TCR sequence derives from a human donor in good health. The CDR3 protein is CASSQPVSSGANVLTF. The CDR3 DNA sequence: TGCGCCAGCAGCCAACCTGTGAGCTCTGGGGCCAACGTCCTGACTTTC.